This TCR beta chain is from a study of regulatory T cells in long-lasting Graves disease. Study information: Graves' patients diagnosed newly had used antithyroid drugs under 3 months. The study's findings and limits: Lower TCR diversity characterized persistent Graves' patients relative to newly diagnosed patients.

CDR3 regions were amplified by Arm-PCR using iRepertoire HTBI primers to build TCR beta libraries. TCRdb processed the multiplex PCR reads anew with MiXCR; each CDR3 protein has one entry. Of 680,000 or so distinct CDR3 sequences detected, roughly 15% appear once; the ten largest clones hold approximately 20%. At least ten counts were recorded for this clonotype. Its antigen is unknown. As to time point: newly diagnosed GD, antithyroid drugs for less than 3 months. TCR sequences were obtained from RNA taken from PBMCs. Germline-derived CDR1 and CDR2 are MNHEY and SVGAGI. Between the trimmed V and J ends, which lost 3 bases and 2 bases, there was a span of 11 bases. CDR3 length equals 15 residues. Separately, the same data were catalogued under a study of T cells in Graves' hyperthyroidism and ophthalmopathy. From that paper: When the TCR CDR3 underwent first-round RT-PCR, the HTBI primer set was used. Among thyroid clonotypes expanded above 0.001, most also appeared in blood.

This sequence joins TRBV6-5 and TRBJ1-5, with D tentatively TRBD1 (6 bases). This specimen consisted of peripheral blood mononuclear cells (PBMCs), obtained at new diagnosis, from a patient treated with antithyroid drugs. This clonotype was sampled from a woman in her twenties or thirties with Graves disease. This CDR3 reads CASSYTGSRNQPQHF. CDR3 nucleotides: TGTGCCAGCAGTTATACAGGGTCGCGCAATCAGCCCCAGCATTTT.